This T cell receptor beta chain originates from a study of blood T cell repertoires in COVID-19. The CDR3 is 17 amino acids. After removal of 0 bases from V and 3 bases from J, the junction contained 10 bases not matched to a gene. Germline V CDR1 and CDR2: LNHNV, YYDKDF (reference sequence). The table came from immunoSEQ multiplex PCR; TCRdb's copy has only in-frame clones and leaves some out. The table has 210,000 or so clones, less than 90% seen once. This sequence originates from a woman aged 45-65 years with acute or convalescent COVID-19. The sample consisted of peripheral blood. This sequence joins TRBV15 and TRBJ1-2, with 7 bases aligning to TRBD1. The CDR3 DNA sequence: TGTGCCACCAGCAGAGATAATGGTGGGACAGATCACTATGGCTACACCTTC. Translating it yields CATSRDNGGTDHYGYTF.